A single sample is the source of the 30 T cell receptor beta chains below, sequenced in a study of radiotherapy plus CTLA-4 blockade in lung cancer. Sequencing used immunoSEQ multiplex PCR; TCRdb keeps in-frame clones, though not all of them. The data hold about 120,000 clones, with 90% observed a single time. Here the sequenced sample was peripheral blood, taken from a patient treated with radiotherapy plus ipilimumab. The receptor set was obtained from a human donor with non-small cell lung cancer that progressed on radiotherapy plus ipilimumab.

V gene TRBV6-5 combines with J gene TRBJ2-7; D is possibly TRBD2 (5 bases). The germline gives CDR1 MNHEY, CDR2 SVGAGI. V lost 5 bases and J lost 6, with 11 bases in between. CDR3 length: 12 amino acids. The CDR3 protein is CASSREPVEQYF. The DNA of the CDR3 is TGTGCCAGCAGTCGGGAACCGGTCGAGCAGTACTTC.

The chain uses TRBV27 and TRBJ2-1; 11 positions match TRBD2. Germline CDR1 MNHEY, CDR2 SMNVEV (reference sequence). V shed 4 bases and J 8 bases; nucleotides not matched to a gene: 10. This CDR3 is 16 amino acids long. As DNA, the CDR3 is TGTGCCAGCAGTTCGCTACTAGCGGGAGTAAGGTATGAGCAGTTCTTC. Translating it yields CASSSLLAGVRYEQFF.

The chain couples TRBV30 to TRBJ2-2, with 11 bases matching TRBD2. J lost 3 bases, V lost 3 bases, and 3 bases had no gene match. The germline gives CDR1 GTSNPN, CDR2 SVGIG (reference sequence). The CDR3 sequence is 15 residues long. CDR3 residues: CAWRLAGVDTGELFF. The DNA of the CDR3 is TGTGCCTGGAGACTAGCGGGAGTAGACACCGGGGAGCTGTTTTTT.

This clone has a single count. The chain joins TRBV29-1 to TRBJ2-1; TRBD2 matches at 7 bases. The CDR3 contains 14 residues. Germline CDR1 and CDR2: SQVTM and ANQGSEA. The J segment lost 6 bases and the V segment lost 3 bases, leaving 8 bases of the junction unmatched. The CDR3 region has the DNA TGCAGCGTTGAGGGGGGGACTAAAGCCAATGAGCAGTTCTTC. Its protein product is CSVEGGTKANEQFF.

The chain recombines TRBV9 with TRBJ2-7, with 12 positions matching TRBD2. CDR3 length equals 14 residues. The germline V gene has CDR1 SGDLS and CDR2 YYNGEE. V dropped 2 bases and J dropped 6; count of bases not matched to a gene: 3. The CDR3 nucleotides are TGTGCCAGCAGCGTGACTAGCGGGAGAGGCGAGCAGTACTTC. It codes for CASSVTSGRGEQYF.

This rearrangement joins TRBV2 to TRBJ1-1; possibly TRBD1 for D (5 bases). This CDR3 is built from 14 residues. Between the trimmed V and J ends, which lost 6 bases and 0 bases, there was a span of 11 bases. Germline CDR1 and CDR2: SNHLY and FYNNEI. CDR3 residues: CASRIRQLNTEAFF. The CDR3 region has the DNA TGTGCCAGCAGGATAAGACAGCTGAACACTGAAGCTTTCTTT.

The chain employs TRBV4-1 and TRBJ1-4, with D unresolved. The ends were cut back, 4 bases at V and 1 base at J, with 16 bases in the middle. Germline V gene lookup returns CDR1 MGHRA and CDR2 YSYEKL. This CDR3 is built from 17 residues. As DNA, the CDR3 is TGCGCCAGCAGCCCTATGACAAGCTATGGAACTAATGAAAAACTGTTTTTT. This sequence encodes CASSPMTSYGTNEKLFF.

The V gene is TRBV5-1, the J gene TRBJ2-5, with 11 positions matching TRBD2. Gene TRBJ2-7 matches the end of the DNA better, so the J call may be wrong. Germline V gene sequence: CDR1 SGHRS, CDR2 YFSETQ. The CDR3 length is 13 residues. The CDR3 region has the DNA TGCGCCAGCAGTTTAGCGGGAGGGTTCGAGCAGTACTTC. This encodes CASSLAGGFEQYF.

CDR3 amino acids: CAWNLAGENEQFF. CDR3 nucleotide sequence: TGTGCCTGGAACCTAGCGGGAGAGAATGAGCAGTTCTTC. The rearrangement joins TRBV30 to TRBJ2-1; TRBD2 matches at 10 bases. CDR1 GTSNPN and CDR2 SVGIG come from the germline V gene (reference sequence). This CDR3 has 13 residues. V dropped 4 bases and J dropped 7; count of bases not matched to a gene: 4.

The V and J genes are TRBV11-3 and TRBJ2-7; 11 nucleotides match TRBD2. V shed 4 bases, J shed 4 bases, and the junction held 6 bases outside the gene matches. The length of the CDR3 is 15 residues. CDR1 and CDR2 (germline): SGHNT, YENEEA. In DNA, the CDR3 is TGTGCCAGCAGCTCCTTAGCGGGGGGGATTTACGAGCAGTACTTC. Amino acids: CASSSLAGGIYEQYF.

This chain uses TRBV7-9 with TRBJ2-3, with D hard to call. CDR3 length: 15 residues. V lost 0 bases to trimming and J lost 4 bases, with 11 bases between them. The germline V gene has CDR1 SEHNR and CDR2 FQNEAQ (reference sequence). Written as DNA, the CDR3 is TGTGCCAGCAGCTTAGCGTCAGCCTCGGCAGATACGCAGTATTTT. Its protein product is CASSLASASADTQYF.

The V call is TRBV18, the J call TRBJ2-1; TRBD1 agrees at 7 bases. CDR3 length equals 15 residues. Germline lookup yields CDR1 KGHSH and CDR2 LQKENI. The J segment lost 2 bases and the V segment lost 0 bases, leaving 1 base of the junction unmatched. CDR3 nucleotide sequence: TGTGCCAGCTCACCACCGGACAGGCCCTACAATGAGCAGTTCTTC. Amino acids: CASSPPDRPYNEQFF.

The chain combines TRBV19 with TRBJ1-2; 8 bases are a match to TRBD1. Germline V gene lookup returns CDR1 LNHDA and CDR2 SQIVND (reference sequence). V dropped 3 bases and J dropped 7; count of bases not matched to a gene: 7. The CDR3 has 14 residues. CDR3 sequence (DNA): TGTGCCAGTAGTATCCTTCAGGGGGCGTTTGGCTACACCTTC. Its protein product is CASSILQGAFGYTF.

The chain uses TRBV5-4 and TRBJ2-7, with a possible D match to TRBD2 (6 bases). From germline, CDR1 is SGHNT and CDR2 YYREEE (reference sequence). The CDR3 is made up of 15 amino acids. V shed 3 bases and J shed 0 bases, with 13 bases lying between them. DNA of the CDR3: TGTGCCAGCAGCTCGAGTAGCGGAAGCTCCTACGAGCAGTACTTC. Translating gives CASSSSSGSSYEQYF.

This chain links TRBV4-1 with TRBJ2-2; perhaps TRBD2 as D (5 bases). Trimming left V 3 bases short and J 3 bases short, with 17 bases between. The CDR3 length is 17 residues. Germline V lookup: CDR1 MGHRA, CDR2 YSYEKL. CDR3 sequence: CASSHRGGSEYTGELFF. The DNA for the CDR3 is TGCGCCAGCAGCCACAGAGGAGGTAGCGAGTACACCGGGGAGCTGTTTTTT.

This clone was observed a single time. This chain links TRBV13 with TRBJ2-1; 7 bases line up with TRBD2. Trimming took 4 bases from V and 2 from J; bases not matched to a gene: 8. The V gene's germline CDR1 is PRHDT and CDR2 FYEKMQ (reference sequence). The CDR3 consists of 16 residues. CDR3 residues: CASSYRLADTYNEQFF. CDR3 DNA: TGTGCCAGCAGCTACCGACTAGCCGATACCTACAATGAGCAGTTCTTC.

The chain has TRBV7-8 and TRBJ2-5; weak D call: TRBD2 (5 bases). Trimming stripped 4 bases from V and 5 bases from J, with 8 bases between. The CDR3 contains 12 residues. Germline CDR1 SGHVS, CDR2 FQNEAQ. As DNA, the CDR3 is TGTGCCAGCAGCTCGGAGGTGGAGACCCAGTACTTC. Translation gives CASSSEVETQYF.

This chain connects TRBV27 to TRBJ1-5; 10 positions agree with TRBD1. CDR3 size: 17 residues. In germline, CDR1 is MNHEY, CDR2 SMNVEV (reference sequence). V lost 4 bases and J lost 3; bases outside the gene matches: 9. CDR3: CASSSLTGTGDNQPQHF. In DNA form, the CDR3 reads TGTGCCAGCAGTTCACTTACCGGGACAGGGGACAATCAGCCCCAGCATTTT.

V is TRBV13 and J is TRBJ2-5; 12 nucleotides match TRBD2. V lost 4 bases, J lost 7 bases, and 16 bases stayed unmatched. Germline CDR1 is PRHDT and CDR2 is FYEKMQ (reference sequence). The CDR3 totals 18 residues. CDR3 DNA: TGTGCCAGCAGCTCTACCTCCCGACTAGCGGGAGCCCCCCCGACCCAGTACTTC. Its translation: CASSSTSRLAGAPPTQYF.

This chain connects TRBV6-5 to TRBJ1-1; weak D call: TRBD1 (5 bases). CDR1 and CDR2 (germline): MNHEY, SVGAGI. The CDR3 is 14 amino acids. Trimming took off 6 bases at V and 2 bases at J, with 13 bases between the two ends. DNA of the CDR3: TGTGCCAGCAGATTGCCGGGACCAAACACTGAAGCTTTCTTT. It yields the protein CASRLPGPNTEAFF.

J is TRBJ2-7 and V is TRBV2, with D unclear. The CDR3 contains 14 residues. Germline values: CDR1 SNHLY, CDR2 FYNNEI. Trimming took off 2 bases at V and 0 bases at J, with 8 bases between the two ends. CDR3 protein: CASSETGYSYEQYF. The CDR3 nucleotides are TGTGCCAGCAGTGAAACCGGGTACTCCTACGAGCAGTACTTC.

The rearrangement uses TRBV2 and TRBJ2-1, with D uncertain. The CDR3 is 14 amino acids. In germline, CDR1 is SNHLY, CDR2 FYNNEI. Between the trimmed V and J ends, which lost 1 base and 0 bases, there was a span of 4 bases. The CDR3 sequence: CASSEVASYNEQFF. CDR3 in DNA: TGTGCCAGCAGTGAAGTCGCCTCCTACAATGAGCAGTTCTTC.

The V and J genes are TRBV13 and TRBJ2-3; 8 nucleotides agree with TRBD2. Germline values: CDR1 PRHDT, CDR2 FYEKMQ (reference sequence). The CDR3 spans 13 residues. V lost 4 bases and J lost 8; bases outside the gene matches: 5. The CDR3 loop reads CASSSTRGGTQYF. CDR3 DNA: TGTGCCAGCAGCTCGACTCGGGGGGGTACGCAGTATTTT. The complete variable domain, with remaining parts taken from reference TRBV13 and TRBJ2-3, reads AAGVIQSPRHLIKEKRETATLKCYPIPRHDTVYWYQQGPGQDPQFLISFYEKMQSDKGSIPDRFSAQQFSDYHSELNMSSLELGDSALYFCASSSTRGGTQYFGPGTRLTVL.

The chain is built from TRBV6-5 and TRBJ2-3; no clear D. This CDR3 has 14 amino acids. The V end was cut by 6 bases, the J end by 5 bases, with 15 bases between. Germline V gene sequence: CDR1 MNHEY, CDR2 SVGAGI. As DNA, the CDR3 is TGTGCCAGCAGATCCCCGGGCCTCCAAGATACGCAGTATTTT. Its translation is CASRSPGLQDTQYF.

This rearrangement joins TRBV9 to TRBJ1-4, with TRBD1 matching 8 bases. The CDR3 is 15 amino acids. Germline V gene sequence: CDR1 SGDLS, CDR2 YYNGEE. Trimming took 3 bases from V and 3 from J; bases not matched to a gene: 4. The CDR3 sequence: CASSAPTGANEKLFF. Here the CDR3 DNA reads TGTGCCAGCAGCGCGCCGACAGGGGCTAATGAAAAACTGTTTTTT.

CDR3: CASSTDEADTQYF. The DNA for the CDR3 is TGTGCCAGCAGTACAGATGAGGCAGATACGCAGTATTTT. V and J are TRBV11-1 and TRBJ2-3; D is ambiguous. V was shortened by 6 bases and J by 4 bases, with 11 bases between the two germline ends. The CDR3 is 13 amino acids. Germline assignment: CDR1 SGHAT and CDR2 FQDESV (reference sequence).

The V and J genes are TRBV6-5 and TRBJ1-2; 7 nucleotides line up with TRBD1. Germline V CDR1 and CDR2: MNHEY, SVGAGI. This CDR3 has 16 residues. The V and J ends lost 0 bases and 5 bases, in that order; junction bases with no gene match: 9. In nucleotides, the CDR3 is TGTGCCAGCAGTTACTCGGGACAGTCTTCTGAGTATGGCTACACCTTC. Its protein product is CASSYSGQSSEYGYTF.

The chain carries TRBV19 and TRBJ2-7; 13 nucleotides match TRBD2. CDR3 length: 15 amino acids. Germline V lookup: CDR1 LNHDA, CDR2 SQIVND (reference sequence). V was clipped by 6 bases and J by 4 bases; unmatched bases: 6. The CDR3 DNA is TGTGCCAGTAGCCGACTAGCGGGAGGAGTATACGAGCAGTACTTC. Its translation is CASSRLAGGVYEQYF.

This rearrangement joins TRBV11-3 to TRBJ1-2; the D is unclear. This CDR3 has 11 amino acids. V was clipped by 0 bases and J by 11 bases, with 7 bases between them. Germline V gives CDR1 SGHNT, CDR2 YENEEA. The CDR3 coding sequence is TGTGCCAGCAGCTTAGAAGGGTGGTACACCTTC. Its translation is CASSLEGWYTF.

V is TRBV4-2 and J is TRBJ2-4; the D gene is possibly TRBD2 (7 bases). V was cut by 0 bases and J by 1 base, with 16 bases left in between. Germline-derived CDR1 and CDR2 are LGHNA and YNFKEQ. The CDR3 is 18 residues long. CDR3 in amino acids: CASSQDRLGRGAKNIQYF. CDR3 nucleotides: TGTGCCAGCAGCCAAGATAGGCTGGGGAGGGGGGCCAAAAACATTCAGTACTTC.